This TCR beta chain was captured in a study of graft-versus-host responses after intestinal transplantation. This clone was recorded only once. TCRdb's copy holds only in-frame clones and misses some; the assay was immunoSEQ multiplex PCR. The sample lists about 30,000 clones; around nine tenths were seen once. The CDR3 is 15 amino acids. V lost 6 bases to trimming and J lost 2 bases, with 14 bases between them. Germline assignment: CDR1 LGHNT and CDR2 FRNRAP. This chain uses TRBV12-5 with TRBJ1-5, with a tentative D call TRBD1 (5 bases). Sequenced material: PBMCs, taken around 62 weeks after intestinal transplantation. This clonotype was obtained from a human patient who received an intestinal transplant, so some T cells may come from the graft donor. CDR3 bases: TGTGCTAGTGGCAATAGGGGTAAGGGCAATCAGCCCCAGCATTTT. This sequence encodes CASGNRGKGNQPQHF.